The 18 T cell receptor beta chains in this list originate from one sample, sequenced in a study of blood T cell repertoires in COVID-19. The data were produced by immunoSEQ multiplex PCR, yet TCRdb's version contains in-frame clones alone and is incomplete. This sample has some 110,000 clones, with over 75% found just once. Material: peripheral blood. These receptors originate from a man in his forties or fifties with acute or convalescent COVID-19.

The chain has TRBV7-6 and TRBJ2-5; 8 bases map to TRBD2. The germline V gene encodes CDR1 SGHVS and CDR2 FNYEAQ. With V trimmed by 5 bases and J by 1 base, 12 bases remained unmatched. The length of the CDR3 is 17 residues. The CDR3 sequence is CASSDIGSGKSQETQYF. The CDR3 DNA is TGTGCCAGCAGCGACATTGGTAGCGGGAAATCCCAAGAGACCCAGTACTTC.

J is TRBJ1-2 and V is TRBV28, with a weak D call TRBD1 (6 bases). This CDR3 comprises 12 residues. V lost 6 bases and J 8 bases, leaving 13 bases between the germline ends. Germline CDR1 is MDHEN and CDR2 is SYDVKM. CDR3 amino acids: CASSPGTIGYTF. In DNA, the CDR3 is TGTGCCAGCAGCCCTGGGACAATCGGCTACACCTTC.

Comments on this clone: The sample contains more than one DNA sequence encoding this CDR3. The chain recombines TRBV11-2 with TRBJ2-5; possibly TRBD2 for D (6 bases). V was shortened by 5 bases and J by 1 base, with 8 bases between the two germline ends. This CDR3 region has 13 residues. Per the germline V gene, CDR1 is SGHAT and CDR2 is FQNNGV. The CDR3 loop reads CASSRDFQETQYF. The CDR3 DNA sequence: TGTGCCAGCAGCCGGGACTTCCAAGAGACCCAGTACTTC.

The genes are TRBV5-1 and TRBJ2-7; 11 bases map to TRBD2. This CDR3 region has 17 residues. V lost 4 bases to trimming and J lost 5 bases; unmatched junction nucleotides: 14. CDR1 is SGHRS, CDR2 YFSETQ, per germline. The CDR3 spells CASSRSGLAGGQDEQYF. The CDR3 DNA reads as TGCGCCAGCAGCAGGTCAGGGCTAGCGGGAGGTCAGGACGAGCAGTACTTC.

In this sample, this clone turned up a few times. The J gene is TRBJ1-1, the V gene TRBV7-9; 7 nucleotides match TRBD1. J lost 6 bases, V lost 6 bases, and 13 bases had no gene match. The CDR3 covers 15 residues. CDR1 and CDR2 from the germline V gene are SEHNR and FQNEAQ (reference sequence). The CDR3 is CASSRGGTVFPEAFF. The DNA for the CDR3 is TGTGCCAGCAGTCGAGGAGGGACAGTTTTTCCTGAAGCTTTCTTT.

CDR3: CASSFGDSRSPLHF. CDR3 DNA sequence: TGTGCCAGCAGCTTCGGAGATTCTCGATCACCCCTCCACTTT. This sequence joins TRBV7-9 and TRBJ1-6; D is uncertain. The V end was cut by 3 bases, the J end by 10 bases, with 13 bases between. CDR3 length equals 14 residues. Germline loops: CDR1 SEHNR, CDR2 FQNEAQ (reference sequence).

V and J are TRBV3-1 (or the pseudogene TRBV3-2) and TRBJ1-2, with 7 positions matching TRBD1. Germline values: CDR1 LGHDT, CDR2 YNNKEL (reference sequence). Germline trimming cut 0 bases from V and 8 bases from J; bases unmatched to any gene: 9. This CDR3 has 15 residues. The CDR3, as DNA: TGTGCCAGCAGCCAAGAGGGGTCCAGGGGACAGGGCTACACCTTC. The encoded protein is CASSQEGSRGQGYTF.

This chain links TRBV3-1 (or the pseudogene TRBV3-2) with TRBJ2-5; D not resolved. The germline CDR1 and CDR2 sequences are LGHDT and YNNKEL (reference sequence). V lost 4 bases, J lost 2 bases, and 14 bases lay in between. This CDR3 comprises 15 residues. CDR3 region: CASSPISSWQETQYF. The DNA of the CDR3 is TGTGCCAGCAGCCCCATCTCCAGTTGGCAAGAGACCCAGTACTTC.

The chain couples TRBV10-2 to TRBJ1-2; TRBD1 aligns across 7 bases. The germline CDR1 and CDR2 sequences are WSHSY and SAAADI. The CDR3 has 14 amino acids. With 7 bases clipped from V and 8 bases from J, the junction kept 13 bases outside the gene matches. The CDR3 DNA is TGCGCCAGCACGAACAGGGGCTCGTTGGAAGGCTACACCTTC. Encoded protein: CASTNRGSLEGYTF.

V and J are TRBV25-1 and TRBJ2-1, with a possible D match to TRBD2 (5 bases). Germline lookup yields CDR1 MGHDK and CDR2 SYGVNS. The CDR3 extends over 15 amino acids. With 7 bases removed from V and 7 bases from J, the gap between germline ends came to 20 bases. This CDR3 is CASTSHSGVGNEQFF. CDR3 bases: TGTGCCAGCACTTCGCACAGCGGTGTTGGGAATGAGCAGTTCTTC.

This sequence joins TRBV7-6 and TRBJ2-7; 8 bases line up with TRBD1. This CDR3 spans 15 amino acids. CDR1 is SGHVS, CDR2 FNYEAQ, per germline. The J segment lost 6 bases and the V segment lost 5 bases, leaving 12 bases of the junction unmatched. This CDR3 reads CASSPSTGVLFEQYF. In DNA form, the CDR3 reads TGTGCCAGCAGCCCGTCGACAGGGGTCCTTTTCGAGCAGTACTTC.

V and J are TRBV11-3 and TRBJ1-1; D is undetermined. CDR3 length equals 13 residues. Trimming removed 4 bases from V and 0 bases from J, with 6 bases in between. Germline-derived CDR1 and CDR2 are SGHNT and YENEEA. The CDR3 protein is CASSSGMNTEAFF. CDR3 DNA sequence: TGTGCCAGCAGCTCCGGGATGAACACTGAAGCTTTCTTT.

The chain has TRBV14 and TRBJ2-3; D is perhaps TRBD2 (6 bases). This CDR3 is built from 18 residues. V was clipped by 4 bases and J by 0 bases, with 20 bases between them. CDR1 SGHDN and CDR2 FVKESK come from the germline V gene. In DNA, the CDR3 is TGTGCCAGCAGCCCGGGACTTCCACCACCCTATAGCACAGATACGCAGTATTTT. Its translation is CASSPGLPPPYSTDTQYF.

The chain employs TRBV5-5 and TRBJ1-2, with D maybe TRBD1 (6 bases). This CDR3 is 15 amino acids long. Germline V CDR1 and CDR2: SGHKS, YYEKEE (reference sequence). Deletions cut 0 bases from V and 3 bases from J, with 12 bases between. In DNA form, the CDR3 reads TGTGCCAGCAGCTTGGATAGGGGGAACTACTATGGCTACACCTTC. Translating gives CASSLDRGNYYGYTF.

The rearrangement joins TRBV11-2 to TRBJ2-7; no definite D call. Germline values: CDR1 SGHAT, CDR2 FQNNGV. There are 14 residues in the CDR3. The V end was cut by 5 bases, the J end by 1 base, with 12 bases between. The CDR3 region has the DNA TGTGCCAGCAGCCTAATGACACGATCCTACGAGCAGTACTTC. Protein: CASSLMTRSYEQYF.

CDR3 sequence reads: CASSLDRRVSNEKLFF. The CDR3 nucleotides read TGCGCCAGCAGCTTGGACCGGAGGGTGTCTAATGAAAAACTGTTTTTT. This chain links TRBV5-1 with TRBJ1-4; the D is unclear. The V and J ends lost 0 bases and 3 bases respectively, with 12 bases between them. Germline V lookup: CDR1 SGHRS, CDR2 YFSETQ. The CDR3 consists of 16 residues.

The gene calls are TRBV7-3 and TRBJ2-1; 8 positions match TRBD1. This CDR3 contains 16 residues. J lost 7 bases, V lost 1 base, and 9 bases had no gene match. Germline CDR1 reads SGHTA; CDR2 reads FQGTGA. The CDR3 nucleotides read TGTGCCAGCAGCTTAAGAGGCAGGGGGCGCGGTAATGAGCAGTTCTTC. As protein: CASSLRGRGRGNEQFF.

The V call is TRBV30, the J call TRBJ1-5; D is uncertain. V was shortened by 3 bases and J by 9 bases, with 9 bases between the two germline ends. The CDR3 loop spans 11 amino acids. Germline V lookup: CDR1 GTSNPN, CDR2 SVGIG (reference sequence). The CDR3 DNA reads TGTGCCTGGAGCGCCCGGGGGCCCCAGCATTTT. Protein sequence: CAWSARGPQHF. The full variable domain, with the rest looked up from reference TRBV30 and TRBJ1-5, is SQTIHQWPATLVQPVGSPLSLECTVEGTSNPNLYWYRQAAGRGLQLLFYSVGIGQISSEVPQNLSASRPQDRQFILSSKKLLLSDSGFYLCAWSARGPQHFGDGTRLSIL.